This record concerns one T cell receptor (beta chain) sequence. The antigen remains undetermined. The source of the sample is a study of identifying expanded T cells in peripheral blood. Study outcomes and limitations: Variance in clone template counts between approximately two-week samples significantly increased with total template count across all healthy donors.

Some clones are missing from TCRdb's copy, which holds only in-frame ones; the method was immunoSEQ multiplex PCR. The sample lists more than 75,000 clones, around 86% occurring once. The CDR3 runs to 14 residues. V was cut by 7 bases and J by 1 base, with 12 bases left in between. CDR1 is SGHNT and CDR2 is YENEEA in the germline V gene. Collection occurred without any documented infections or immune events in donors. The sequenced sample was blood. This sequence was found in a person between 18 and 69 years old in good health. The J gene is TRBJ2-3, the V gene TRBV11-3, with D tentatively TRBD1 (6 bases). CDR3 sequence: CASNNRARTDTQYF. The CDR3 region has the DNA TGTGCCAGCAACAACAGGGCGCGCACAGATACGCAGTATTTT.